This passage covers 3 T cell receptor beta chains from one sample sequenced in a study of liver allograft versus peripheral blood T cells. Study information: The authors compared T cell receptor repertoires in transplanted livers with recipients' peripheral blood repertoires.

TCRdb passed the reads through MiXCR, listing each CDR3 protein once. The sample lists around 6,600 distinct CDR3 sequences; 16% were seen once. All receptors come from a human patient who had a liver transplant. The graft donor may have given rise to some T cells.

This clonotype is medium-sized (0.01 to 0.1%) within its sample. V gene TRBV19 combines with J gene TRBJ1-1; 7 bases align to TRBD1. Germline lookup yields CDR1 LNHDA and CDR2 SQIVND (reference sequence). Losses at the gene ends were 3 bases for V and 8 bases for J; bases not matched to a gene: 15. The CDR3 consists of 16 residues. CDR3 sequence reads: CASSILQLGGAAEAFF. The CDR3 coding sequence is TGTGCCAGTAGTATCCTCCAATTAGGGGGCGCTGCGGAAGCTTTCTTT.

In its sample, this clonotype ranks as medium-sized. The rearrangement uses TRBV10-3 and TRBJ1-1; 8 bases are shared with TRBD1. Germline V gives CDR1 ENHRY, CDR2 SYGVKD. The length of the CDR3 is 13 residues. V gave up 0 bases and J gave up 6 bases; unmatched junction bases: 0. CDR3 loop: CAISESQGAEAFF. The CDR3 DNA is TGTGCCATCAGTGAGTCACAGGGGGCTGAAGCTTTCTTT.

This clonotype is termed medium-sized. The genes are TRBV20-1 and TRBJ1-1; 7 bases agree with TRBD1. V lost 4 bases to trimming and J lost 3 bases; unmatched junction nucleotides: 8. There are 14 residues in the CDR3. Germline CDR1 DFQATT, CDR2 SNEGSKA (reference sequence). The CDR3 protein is CSAKPGTAYTEAFF. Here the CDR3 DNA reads TGCAGTGCTAAACCCGGGACAGCGTACACTGAAGCTTTCTTT.